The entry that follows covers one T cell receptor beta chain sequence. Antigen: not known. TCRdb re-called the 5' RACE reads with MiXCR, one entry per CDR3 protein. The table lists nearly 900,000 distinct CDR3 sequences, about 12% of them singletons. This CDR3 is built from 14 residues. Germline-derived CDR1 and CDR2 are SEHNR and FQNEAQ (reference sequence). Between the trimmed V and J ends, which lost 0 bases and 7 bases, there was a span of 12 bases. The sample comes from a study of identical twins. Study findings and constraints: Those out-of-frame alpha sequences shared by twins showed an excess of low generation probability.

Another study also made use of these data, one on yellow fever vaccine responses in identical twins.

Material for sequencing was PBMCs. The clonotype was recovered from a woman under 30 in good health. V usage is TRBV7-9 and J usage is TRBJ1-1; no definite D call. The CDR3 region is CASSLAANSVEAFF. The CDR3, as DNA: TGTGCCAGCAGCTTAGCCGCAAACTCCGTTGAAGCTTTCTTT.